This T cell receptor beta chain was observed in a study of T-cell memory formation after mild COVID-19. Using its own MiXCR run on the 5' RACE reads, TCRdb lists one record per CDR3 protein. The sample has some 600,000 distinct CDR3 sequences, roughly 17% seen once. The CDR3 is made up of 14 amino acids. V was cut by 5 bases and J by 4 bases, with 13 bases left in between. The germline V gene has CDR1 SGHRS and CDR2 YFSETQ. Study-level results: Contracting CD4+ clones sat mainly in CM and EM; CD8+ in EMRA.

This clonotype was picked up a small number of times. Its specificity is unknown. The sequencing input was PBMCs or a T cell subset sorted from them (not recorded which). This receptor was obtained from an adult woman who had mild COVID-19 (a few samples of this study predate the infection). Cell type and time point are not known. The V call is TRBV5-1, the J call TRBJ1-5; the D gene is possibly TRBD1 (5 bases). CDR3 region: CASRLDTHNQPQHF. The CDR3 nucleotides are TGCGCCAGCAGACTGGACACGCATAATCAGCCCCAGCATTTT.